This passage covers 2 T cell receptor beta chains from one sample sequenced in a study of shared clonotypes between healthy human individuals. Method: immunoSEQ multiplex PCR; TCRdb's copy keeps in-frame clones and lacks some. Here the sample spans 550,000 to 800,000 clones, approximately 79% being singletons. The specimen sequenced was memory CD4+ T cells sorted from blood. Sample subset: CD45RA-negative fraction. The receptors shown here come from a woman aged 25 to 39 in good health.

V is TRBV11-1 and J is TRBJ2-2; maybe TRBD1 (6 bases). This CDR3 region has 17 residues. V lost 1 base and J lost 3, with 15 bases in between. Looked up from germline, CDR1 is SGHAT and CDR2 is FQDESV (reference sequence). The CDR3 here is CASSLGWASGDTGELFF. CDR3 DNA: TGTGCCAGCAGCTTAGGATGGGCCTCAGGGGACACCGGGGAGCTGTTTTTT.

The table lists this clone with many counts. The J gene is TRBJ1-2, the V gene TRBV7-9; TRBD1 agrees at 7 bases. CDR3 length: 18 amino acids. Germline CDR1 SEHNR, CDR2 FQNEAQ (reference sequence). V shed 2 bases and J 6 bases; nucleotides not matched to a gene: 18. The CDR3 sequence: CASSLFRRRTGVLDGYTF. The DNA of the CDR3 is TGTGCCAGCAGCTTATTCCGTAGACGGACAGGAGTATTAGATGGCTACACCTTC.